What follows are 27 T cell receptor beta chains derived from one specimen sequenced in a study of cytomegalovirus exposure and HLA in healthy donors. Profiling relied on immunoSEQ multiplex PCR, and the TCRdb table lists in-frame clones only, not all of them. The sample yields 110,000 or so clones, 86% seen once. The sample consisted of PBMCs. Source of these receptors: a man between 18 and 29 years old in good health and CMV-seronegative.

The J gene is TRBJ1-5, the V gene TRBV28; 7 bases match TRBD1. Germline assignment: CDR1 MDHEN and CDR2 SYDVKM. V was clipped by 6 bases and J by 3 bases; unmatched bases: 8. CDR3 size: 15 residues. CDR3 protein: CASRPIGTDNQPQHF. The CDR3 DNA reads TGTGCCAGCAGACCAATAGGGACAGACAATCAGCCCCAGCATTTT.

This clone is a singleton in its sample. The chain recombines TRBV11-2 with TRBJ1-2; the D is unclear. Germline CDR1 is SGHAT and CDR2 is FQNNGV. Trimming cost V 4 bases and J 3 bases, with 24 bases left between them. This CDR3 has 18 residues. The CDR3 DNA sequence: TGTGCCAGCAGCTCACAGACCCTCGTTGAGACCGGGGACTATGGCTACACCTTC. It translates to CASSSQTLVETGDYGYTF.

V is TRBV2 and J is TRBJ2-1, with TRBD2 matching over 8 bases. Germline CDR1 is SNHLY and CDR2 is FYNNEI. CDR3 length equals 17 residues. Trimming cost V 6 bases and J 0 bases; bases outside gene matches: 10. CDR3 in amino acids: CASSKAGALSSYNEQFF. The DNA of the CDR3 is TGTGCCAGCAGCAAAGCGGGGGCTCTTAGCTCCTACAATGAGCAGTTCTTC.

The chain joins TRBV5-1 to TRBJ2-3; 10 bases agree with TRBD2. The CDR3 totals 16 residues. J gave up 4 bases and V 4 bases, and 9 bases lay outside the gene matches. CDR1 SGHRS and CDR2 YFSETQ come from the germline V gene. CDR3 coding DNA: TGCGCCAGCAGCAAGGGAGCGGGGGGGCCAGCAGATACGCAGTATTTT. Protein product: CASSKGAGGPADTQYF. Full variable domain (remainder filled in from reference TRBV5-1 and TRBJ2-3): KAGVTQTPRYLIKTRGQQVTLSCSPISGHRSVSWYQQTPGQGLQFLFEYFSETQRNKGNFPGRFSGRQFSNSRSEMNVSTLELGDSALYLCASSKGAGGPADTQYFGPGTRLTVL.

This chain connects TRBV27 to TRBJ1-4; D is perhaps TRBD1 (6 bases). V was clipped by 8 bases and J by 2 bases, with 12 bases between them. The length of the CDR3 is 14 residues. Looked up from germline, CDR1 is MNHEY and CDR2 is SMNVEV (reference sequence). CDR3 loop: CASRRGGTNEKLFF. DNA of the CDR3: TGTGCCAGCCGACGCGGGGGCACTAATGAAAAACTGTTTTTT.

The rearrangement joins TRBV7-6 to TRBJ1-3; possibly TRBD1 for D (5 bases). Germline assignment: CDR1 SGHVS and CDR2 FNYEAQ. Trimming took off 3 bases at V and 5 bases at J, with 8 bases between the two ends. This CDR3 spans 13 amino acids. The CDR3 coding sequence is TGTGCCAGCAGCTTGGGGGGAAGAAACACCATATATTTT. Protein sequence: CASSLGGRNTIYF.

This chain joins TRBV2 and TRBJ1-1; D unresolved. The V gene lost 6 bases and the J gene lost 0 bases, with 14 bases spanning the gap. The length of the CDR3 is 15 residues. Germline V lookup: CDR1 SNHLY, CDR2 FYNNEI. This chain's CDR3 is CASSALEGLNTEAFF. The CDR3 nucleotides are TGTGCCAGCAGCGCCCTCGAGGGATTGAACACTGAAGCTTTCTTT.

A note on this clone: Other DNA sequences from this sample encode an identical CDR3 as well. The V call is TRBV7-9, the J call TRBJ2-1; 12 bases agree with TRBD2. This CDR3 is 16 amino acids long. Per germline, CDR1 SEHNR and CDR2 FQNEAQ (reference sequence). After removal of 5 bases from V and 0 bases from J, the junction contained 2 bases not matched to a gene. The CDR3 nucleotides read TGTGCCAGCAGCGGACTAGCGGGGAGCTCCTACAATGAGCAGTTCTTC. This translates into CASSGLAGSSYNEQFF.

In DNA form, the CDR3 reads TGTGCCTGGAGTGTACCAGGGACAACTAATGAAAAACTGTTTTTT. Protein product: CAWSVPGTTNEKLFF. V gene TRBV30 combines with J gene TRBJ1-4; D may be TRBD1 (5 bases). Trimming stripped 0 bases from V and 0 bases from J, with 8 bases between. This CDR3 contains 15 residues. Germline-derived CDR1 and CDR2 are GTSNPN and SVGIG (reference sequence). Filled out from reference TRBV30 and TRBJ1-4, the complete variable domain reads SQTIHQWPATLVQPVGSPLSLECTVEGTSNPNLYWYRQAAGRGLQLLFYSVGIGQISSEVPQNLSASRPQDRQFILSSKKLLLSDSGFYLCAWSVPGTTNEKLFFGSGTQLSVL.

CDR3 DNA: TGTGCCAGCAGCACTGACAGGGCCTGGAAGGTCAATGAGCAGTTCTTC. Translation: CASSTDRAWKVNEQFF. This sequence joins TRBV27 and TRBJ2-1; TRBD1 aligns across 7 bases. This CDR3 is built from 16 residues. J was trimmed by 6 bases and V by 6 bases; bases with no gene match: 14. The germline V gene has CDR1 MNHEY and CDR2 SMNVEV (reference sequence).

CDR3 DNA: TGTGCCAGCAGCTTGGTTGGGCAGTCAGGAGGCTACACCTTC. Amino acids: CASSLVGQSGGYTF. J is TRBJ1-2 and V is TRBV5-6; D ambiguous. Germline V gene data show CDR1 as SGHDT and CDR2 as YYEEEE. Trimming cost V 0 bases and J 8 bases, with 14 bases left between them. This CDR3 is built from 14 residues.

The rearrangement uses TRBV6-5 and TRBJ1-4; 9 bases line up with TRBD1. V lost 2 bases to trimming and J lost 8 bases; unmatched junction nucleotides: 6. The germline V gene has CDR1 MNHEY and CDR2 SVGAGI. The CDR3 is 15 amino acids. The chain's CDR3 is CASSYPGQGAEKLFF. DNA for the CDR3: TGTGCCAGCAGTTACCCGGGACAGGGTGCCGAAAAACTGTTTTTT.

This clone was detected a few times. The chain couples TRBV9 to TRBJ1-2, with D perhaps matching TRBD1 (5 bases). The CDR3 length is 15 residues. Trimming removed 3 bases at V and 0 bases at J, with 12 bases between. Looked up from germline, CDR1 is SGDLS and CDR2 is YYNGEE. CDR3 residues: CASSEYRSSNYGYTF. Written as DNA, the CDR3 is TGTGCCAGCAGCGAGTACAGGAGTTCTAACTATGGCTACACCTTC.

J is TRBJ2-1 and V is TRBV11-2; TRBD1 aligns across 9 bases. The CDR3 length is 16 residues. CDR1 is SGHAT and CDR2 is FQNNGV in the germline V gene. V was clipped by 1 base and J by 9 bases; unmatched bases: 10. The CDR3, as DNA: TGTGCCAGCAGCTTAGTTGACAGGGGGTACATCGGTGAGCAGTTCTTC. Amino acids: CASSLVDRGYIGEQFF. Filled out from reference TRBV11-2 and TRBJ2-1, the complete variable domain reads EAGVAQSPRYKIIEKRQSVAFWCNPISGHATLYWYQQILGQGPKLLIQFQNNGVVDDSQLPKDRFSAERLKGVDSTLKIQPAKLEDSAVYLCASSLVDRGYIGEQFFGPGTRLTVL.

The CDR3 is CASSLPTGNYGYTF. The CDR3 DNA reads as TGTGCCAGCAGCCTACCGACGGGAAACTATGGCTACACCTTC. The chain employs TRBV7-9 and TRBJ1-2, with D hard to call. The V end lost 5 bases, the J end lost 2 bases, and 12 bases lay between the germline ends. This CDR3 is built from 14 residues. CDR1 is SEHNR, CDR2 FQNEAQ, per germline (reference sequence). Looking up the rest from reference TRBV7-9 and TRBJ1-2 gives the full variable domain: DTGVSQNPRHKITKRGQNVTFRCDPISEHNRLYWYRQTLGQGPEFLTYFQNEAQLEKSRLLSDRFSAERPKGSFSTLEIQRTEQGDSAMYLCASSLPTGNYGYTFGSGTRLTVV.

The V call is TRBV6-5, the J call TRBJ1-1; D is undetermined. V shed 2 bases and J shed 4 bases, with 14 bases lying between them. Germline V gene sequence: CDR1 MNHEY, CDR2 SVGAGI. There are 15 residues in the CDR3. CDR3 nucleotides: TGTGCCAGCAGTTACGAGGGTACCTCCTCCACTGAAGCTTTCTTT. Encoded protein: CASSYEGTSSTEAFF.

The V gene is TRBV12-5, the J gene TRBJ2-7; possible D gene TRBD2, 5 bases. Germline CDR1 and CDR2: LGHNT and FRNRAP. V shed 2 bases and J shed 0 bases, with 11 bases lying between them. The CDR3 loop spans 15 amino acids. The CDR3 here is CASGLPGSSSYEQYF. The CDR3 DNA sequence: TGTGCTAGTGGTTTGCCGGGATCCAGCTCCTACGAGCAGTACTTC.

About this clone itself: Possible read error: a much larger clone is one base away. The rearrangement joins TRBV9 to TRBJ1-2, with 8 positions matching TRBD1. The CDR3 runs 17 residues. V dropped 4 bases and J dropped 6; count of bases not matched to a gene: 17. The V gene's germline CDR1 is SGDLS and CDR2 YYNGEE. The CDR3 loop is CASSSNWRAAQGDGYTF. CDR3 sequence (DNA): TGTGCCAGCAGCTCAAACTGGCGGGCCGCACAGGGGGATGGCTACACCTTC.

The gene calls are TRBV6-6 and TRBJ1-3; D is undetermined. V lost 3 bases, J lost 0 bases, and 12 bases lay in between. Germline CDR1 and CDR2: MNHNY and SVGAGI (reference sequence). There are 16 residues in the CDR3. The CDR3 here is CASSYLGHRSGNTIYF. The CDR3, as DNA: TGTGCCAGCAGTTATTTGGGCCACCGCTCTGGAAACACCATATATTTT.

The J gene is TRBJ1-2, the V gene TRBV29-1, with 8 bases fitting TRBD1. The CDR3 sequence is 12 residues long. The J segment lost 6 bases and the V segment lost 5 bases, leaving 5 bases of the junction unmatched. From germline, CDR1 is SQVTM and CDR2 ANQGSEA. CDR3 protein: CSVSGTGNGYTF. The CDR3 DNA reads as TGCAGCGTTTCCGGGACAGGCAATGGCTACACCTTC.

V gene TRBV5-1 combines with J gene TRBJ1-1; no clear D gene. This CDR3 has 16 residues. Germline CDR1 SGHRS, CDR2 YFSETQ. V lost 0 bases and J 0 bases, leaving 12 bases between the germline ends. CDR3: CASSLAGTALNTEAFF. The CDR3, as DNA: TGCGCCAGCAGCTTGGCAGGTACGGCCTTGAACACTGAAGCTTTCTTT.

The chain is built from TRBV7-2 and TRBJ1-1, with 7 bases lining up with TRBD1. V dropped 5 bases and J dropped 8; count of bases not matched to a gene: 11. This CDR3 is built from 14 residues. The V gene's germline CDR1 is SGHTA and CDR2 FQGNSA. Here the CDR3 DNA reads TGTGCCAGCAGCCTGAGGACCGGACAGGCAGAAGCTTTCTTT. Residues: CASSLRTGQAEAFF.

The chain uses TRBV30 and TRBJ1-1, with 7 bases lining up with TRBD1. Germline V gene lookup returns CDR1 GTSNPN and CDR2 SVGIG (reference sequence). This CDR3 is 12 amino acids long. V lost 1 base to trimming and J lost 6 bases; unmatched junction nucleotides: 2. The CDR3 DNA reads as TGTGCCTGGAGTGCGACAGGGCCTGAAGCTTTCTTT. Encoded protein: CAWSATGPEAFF. The variable domain in full, with the rest retrieved from reference TRBV30 and TRBJ1-1, is SQTIHQWPATLVQPVGSPLSLECTVEGTSNPNLYWYRQAAGRGLQLLFYSVGIGQISSEVPQNLSASRPQDRQFILSSKKLLLSDSGFYLCAWSATGPEAFFGQGTRLTVV.

V is TRBV9 and J is TRBJ1-1; TRBD1 is a possible D gene (5 bases). Germline V lookup: CDR1 SGDLS, CDR2 YYNGEE. V dropped 0 bases and J dropped 0 bases, with 15 bases sitting between them. The CDR3 runs to 17 residues. The CDR3 DNA follows: TGTGCCAGCAGCGTAGCTGGGTGGGGCCTATTGAACACTGAAGCTTTCTTT. Amino acids: CASSVAGWGLLNTEAFF.

This clone was seen once. The rearrangement joins TRBV27 to TRBJ2-5, with 11 bases matching TRBD2. The CDR3 loop spans 17 amino acids. V dropped 4 bases and J dropped 5; count of bases not matched to a gene: 12. Germline V gene sequence: CDR1 MNHEY, CDR2 SMNVEV (reference sequence). Here the CDR3 DNA reads TGTGCCAGCAGTTCCTTTAGCGGGGGGGCCAGTGAGGAGACCCAGTACTTC. Its protein is CASSSFSGGASEETQYF.

The rearrangement joins TRBV7-6 to TRBJ2-7; 8 positions agree with TRBD1. The CDR3 consists of 13 residues. CDR1 is SGHVS and CDR2 is FNYEAQ in the germline V gene. V lost 3 bases, J lost 2 bases, and 0 bases stayed unmatched. CDR3 protein: CASSLDRAYEQYF. The CDR3 bases are TGTGCCAGCAGCTTGGACAGGGCCTACGAGCAGTACTTC.

J is TRBJ2-7 and V is TRBV5-6; D possibly corresponds to TRBD1 (6 bases). Germline V gene data show CDR1 as SGHDT and CDR2 as YYEEEE. With 2 bases removed from V and 9 bases from J, the gap between germline ends came to 9 bases. The CDR3 has 11 amino acids. The CDR3 DNA reads as TGTGCCAGCAGCTTAGGGGGTGTGCAGTACTTC. Protein product: CASSLGGVQYF.